The entry below describes one TCR beta chain. Its target is unknown. The source of the sample is a study of cytomegalovirus exposure and HLA in healthy donors. Amplification used 60 Vbeta primers and 13 Jbeta primers. TCRdb keeps only in-frame clones here, not all; method: immunoSEQ multiplex PCR. The sample includes approximately 91,000 clones, 69% of them seen just once. Study-wide results and limits: Segments of the TCR beta V type were, in most cases, productive about 90% or about 30% of the time in an earlier analysis. Reportedly, cytomegalovirus status was diagnosed with high sensitivity and specificity. Among TCR beta chains, those listed as cytomegalovirus-associated numbered some 170.

This CDR3 region has 14 residues. Per germline, CDR1 SGHRS and CDR2 YFSETQ. Trimming cost V 5 bases and J 7 bases, with 16 bases left between them. This cohort consisted of healthy bone marrow donors. The V call is TRBV5-1, the J call TRBJ2-1, with a tentative D call TRBD1 (6 bases). Sequencing was done on a sample of PBMCs. This receptor was identified in a female donor in good health and CMV-seronegative. CDR3 sequence: CASSIQGAQNEQFF. Written as DNA, the CDR3 is TGCGCCAGCAGTATACAGGGCGCGCAGAATGAGCAGTTCTTC.